Listed here are 10 T cell receptor beta chains from one sample, sequenced in a study of CD8+ T cells in alopecia areata. Patients with alopecia areata provided lesional scalp punch biopsies as well as peripheral blood. The authors extracted RNA and reverse transcribed it into cDNA as the sequencing template. Assay used: immunoSEQ multiplex PCR; TCRdb lists only in-frame clones, some missing. The table shows under 20,000 clones, with more than 50% occurring only once. The sequencing used skin, collected at week 0. These TCRs come from a human donor with alopecia areata.

In nucleotides, the CDR3 is TGTGCCGTTACACCGGGACTAGCGGGGGGCCGGAGGTATTTT. Its protein product is CAVTPGLAGGRRYF. This sequence joins TRBV2 and TRBJ2-3; 15 bases are a match to TRBD2. After removal of 11 bases from V and 14 bases from J, the junction contained 14 bases not matched to a gene. From germline, CDR1 is SNHLY and CDR2 FYNNEI. This CDR3 region has 14 residues.

This clone appeared a few times. The chain couples TRBV5-1 to TRBJ1-5; possibly TRBD1 for D (5 bases). This CDR3 comprises 14 residues. Trimming pared 4 bases from V and 1 base from J, leaving 9 bases between. Germline-derived CDR1 and CDR2 are SGHRS and YFSETQ. CDR3 sequence: CASSPGPSNQPQHF. The DNA for the CDR3 is TGCGCCAGCAGCCCGGGACCGAGCAATCAGCCCCAGCATTTT.

The CDR3 DNA follows: TGTGCCAGCAGCTTTGGGGGAGGAAGCTATGGCTACACCTTC. Its translation is CASSFGGGSYGYTF. The V call is TRBV5-6, the J call TRBJ1-2, with TRBD1 as a possible D gene (5 bases). This CDR3 has 14 amino acids. The germline V and J ends were trimmed by 2 bases and 4 bases, with 12 bases remaining between them. Germline assignment: CDR1 SGHDT and CDR2 YYEEEE.

This chain uses TRBV7-8 with TRBJ2-7; D is unclear. The CDR3 contains 14 residues. Germline lookup yields CDR1 SGHVS and CDR2 FQNEAQ. V was pared by 1 base and J by 4 bases, with 11 bases between. The CDR3 DNA reads TGTGCCAGCAGCTTAGTGCCCAGTGGGTACGAGCAGTACTTC. Translating gives CASSLVPSGYEQYF.

There are a few counts of this clone. Just one base apart from a much larger clone, this may be a read error. V and J are TRBV4-1 and TRBJ1-5, with TRBD1 matching 9 bases. The CDR3 spans 17 residues. CDR1 MGHRA and CDR2 YSYEKL come from the germline V gene. With V trimmed by 1 base and J by 1 base, 5 bases remained unmatched. The CDR3 nucleotides read TGCGCCAGCAGCCAAGTAGTGGGACAGGGAAGCAATCAGCCCCAGCATTTT. Translating gives CASSQVVGQGSNQPQHF.

This clone occurred once. J is TRBJ1-5 and V is TRBV5-1, with TRBD1 as a possible D gene (5 bases). The germline V gene encodes CDR1 SGHRS and CDR2 YFSETQ. Trimming took off 3 bases at V and 4 bases at J, with 11 bases between the two ends. The CDR3 spans 14 residues. Here the CDR3 DNA reads TGCGCCAGCAGCTCCGGGACGGGTAATCAGCCCCAGCATTTT. Amino acid sequence: CASSSGTGNQPQHF.

V gene TRBV11-2 combines with J gene TRBJ2-2; 9 bases align to TRBD1. V lost 7 bases to trimming and J lost 8 bases; unmatched junction nucleotides: 8. There are 14 residues in the CDR3. Germline CDR1 and CDR2: SGHAT and FQNNGV. CDR3 sequence reads: CASTVQGAEGELFF. In DNA form, the CDR3 reads TGTGCCAGCACCGTACAGGGGGCGGAGGGGGAGCTGTTTTTT.

The rearrangement uses TRBV29-1 and TRBJ1-5, with 12 bases fitting TRBD1. The CDR3 runs 17 residues. V dropped 3 bases and J dropped 1; count of bases not matched to a gene: 7. Germline assignment: CDR1 SQVTM and CDR2 ANQGSEA. CDR3 DNA sequence: TGCAGCGTTGACAGGGACAGGGGGCGCAGGAGCAATCAGCCCCAGCATTTT. Its translation is CSVDRDRGRRSNQPQHF.

This clone was seen a single time. V and J are TRBV27 and TRBJ1-1; D uncertain. The CDR3 is 13 amino acids. The V end was cut by 2 bases, the J end by 6 bases, with 10 bases between. Germline V lookup: CDR1 MNHEY, CDR2 SMNVEV (reference sequence). The CDR3 bases are TGTGCCAGCAGTTTACTGGGCAGAGCTGAAGCTTTCTTT. Translating gives CASSLLGRAEAFF.

The chain uses TRBV6-5 and TRBJ1-2; 8 bases are a match to TRBD1. The CDR3 sequence is 12 residues long. In germline, CDR1 is MNHEY, CDR2 SVGAGI. V lost 7 bases to trimming and J lost 6 bases; unmatched junction nucleotides: 4. The CDR3 is CASKKQGDGYTF. The DNA for the CDR3 is TGTGCCAGCAAAAAACAGGGGGATGGCTACACCTTC.